The entry that follows covers one T cell receptor (beta chain) sequence. The TCR beta repertoire was assessed by survey-level immunoSEQ sequencing. Libraries were prepared by immunoSEQ multiplex PCR; TCRdb keeps only in-frame clonotypes and omits some of them. Of some 70,000 clones listed, 90% to 95% are singletons. Germline values: CDR1 MNHEY, CDR2 SMNVEV (reference sequence). V dropped 1 base and J dropped 3; count of bases not matched to a gene: 2. The CDR3 is 14 amino acids. The specimen sequenced was PBMCs. This chain links TRBV27 with TRBJ2-5; 7 bases line up with TRBD2. This receptor was identified in a man aged 40-49 years with rheumatoid arthritis. The CDR3 DNA follows: TGTGCCAGCAGTTTATTTGCGGGAGAAGAGACCCAGTACTTC. Translation gives CASSLFAGEETQYF.